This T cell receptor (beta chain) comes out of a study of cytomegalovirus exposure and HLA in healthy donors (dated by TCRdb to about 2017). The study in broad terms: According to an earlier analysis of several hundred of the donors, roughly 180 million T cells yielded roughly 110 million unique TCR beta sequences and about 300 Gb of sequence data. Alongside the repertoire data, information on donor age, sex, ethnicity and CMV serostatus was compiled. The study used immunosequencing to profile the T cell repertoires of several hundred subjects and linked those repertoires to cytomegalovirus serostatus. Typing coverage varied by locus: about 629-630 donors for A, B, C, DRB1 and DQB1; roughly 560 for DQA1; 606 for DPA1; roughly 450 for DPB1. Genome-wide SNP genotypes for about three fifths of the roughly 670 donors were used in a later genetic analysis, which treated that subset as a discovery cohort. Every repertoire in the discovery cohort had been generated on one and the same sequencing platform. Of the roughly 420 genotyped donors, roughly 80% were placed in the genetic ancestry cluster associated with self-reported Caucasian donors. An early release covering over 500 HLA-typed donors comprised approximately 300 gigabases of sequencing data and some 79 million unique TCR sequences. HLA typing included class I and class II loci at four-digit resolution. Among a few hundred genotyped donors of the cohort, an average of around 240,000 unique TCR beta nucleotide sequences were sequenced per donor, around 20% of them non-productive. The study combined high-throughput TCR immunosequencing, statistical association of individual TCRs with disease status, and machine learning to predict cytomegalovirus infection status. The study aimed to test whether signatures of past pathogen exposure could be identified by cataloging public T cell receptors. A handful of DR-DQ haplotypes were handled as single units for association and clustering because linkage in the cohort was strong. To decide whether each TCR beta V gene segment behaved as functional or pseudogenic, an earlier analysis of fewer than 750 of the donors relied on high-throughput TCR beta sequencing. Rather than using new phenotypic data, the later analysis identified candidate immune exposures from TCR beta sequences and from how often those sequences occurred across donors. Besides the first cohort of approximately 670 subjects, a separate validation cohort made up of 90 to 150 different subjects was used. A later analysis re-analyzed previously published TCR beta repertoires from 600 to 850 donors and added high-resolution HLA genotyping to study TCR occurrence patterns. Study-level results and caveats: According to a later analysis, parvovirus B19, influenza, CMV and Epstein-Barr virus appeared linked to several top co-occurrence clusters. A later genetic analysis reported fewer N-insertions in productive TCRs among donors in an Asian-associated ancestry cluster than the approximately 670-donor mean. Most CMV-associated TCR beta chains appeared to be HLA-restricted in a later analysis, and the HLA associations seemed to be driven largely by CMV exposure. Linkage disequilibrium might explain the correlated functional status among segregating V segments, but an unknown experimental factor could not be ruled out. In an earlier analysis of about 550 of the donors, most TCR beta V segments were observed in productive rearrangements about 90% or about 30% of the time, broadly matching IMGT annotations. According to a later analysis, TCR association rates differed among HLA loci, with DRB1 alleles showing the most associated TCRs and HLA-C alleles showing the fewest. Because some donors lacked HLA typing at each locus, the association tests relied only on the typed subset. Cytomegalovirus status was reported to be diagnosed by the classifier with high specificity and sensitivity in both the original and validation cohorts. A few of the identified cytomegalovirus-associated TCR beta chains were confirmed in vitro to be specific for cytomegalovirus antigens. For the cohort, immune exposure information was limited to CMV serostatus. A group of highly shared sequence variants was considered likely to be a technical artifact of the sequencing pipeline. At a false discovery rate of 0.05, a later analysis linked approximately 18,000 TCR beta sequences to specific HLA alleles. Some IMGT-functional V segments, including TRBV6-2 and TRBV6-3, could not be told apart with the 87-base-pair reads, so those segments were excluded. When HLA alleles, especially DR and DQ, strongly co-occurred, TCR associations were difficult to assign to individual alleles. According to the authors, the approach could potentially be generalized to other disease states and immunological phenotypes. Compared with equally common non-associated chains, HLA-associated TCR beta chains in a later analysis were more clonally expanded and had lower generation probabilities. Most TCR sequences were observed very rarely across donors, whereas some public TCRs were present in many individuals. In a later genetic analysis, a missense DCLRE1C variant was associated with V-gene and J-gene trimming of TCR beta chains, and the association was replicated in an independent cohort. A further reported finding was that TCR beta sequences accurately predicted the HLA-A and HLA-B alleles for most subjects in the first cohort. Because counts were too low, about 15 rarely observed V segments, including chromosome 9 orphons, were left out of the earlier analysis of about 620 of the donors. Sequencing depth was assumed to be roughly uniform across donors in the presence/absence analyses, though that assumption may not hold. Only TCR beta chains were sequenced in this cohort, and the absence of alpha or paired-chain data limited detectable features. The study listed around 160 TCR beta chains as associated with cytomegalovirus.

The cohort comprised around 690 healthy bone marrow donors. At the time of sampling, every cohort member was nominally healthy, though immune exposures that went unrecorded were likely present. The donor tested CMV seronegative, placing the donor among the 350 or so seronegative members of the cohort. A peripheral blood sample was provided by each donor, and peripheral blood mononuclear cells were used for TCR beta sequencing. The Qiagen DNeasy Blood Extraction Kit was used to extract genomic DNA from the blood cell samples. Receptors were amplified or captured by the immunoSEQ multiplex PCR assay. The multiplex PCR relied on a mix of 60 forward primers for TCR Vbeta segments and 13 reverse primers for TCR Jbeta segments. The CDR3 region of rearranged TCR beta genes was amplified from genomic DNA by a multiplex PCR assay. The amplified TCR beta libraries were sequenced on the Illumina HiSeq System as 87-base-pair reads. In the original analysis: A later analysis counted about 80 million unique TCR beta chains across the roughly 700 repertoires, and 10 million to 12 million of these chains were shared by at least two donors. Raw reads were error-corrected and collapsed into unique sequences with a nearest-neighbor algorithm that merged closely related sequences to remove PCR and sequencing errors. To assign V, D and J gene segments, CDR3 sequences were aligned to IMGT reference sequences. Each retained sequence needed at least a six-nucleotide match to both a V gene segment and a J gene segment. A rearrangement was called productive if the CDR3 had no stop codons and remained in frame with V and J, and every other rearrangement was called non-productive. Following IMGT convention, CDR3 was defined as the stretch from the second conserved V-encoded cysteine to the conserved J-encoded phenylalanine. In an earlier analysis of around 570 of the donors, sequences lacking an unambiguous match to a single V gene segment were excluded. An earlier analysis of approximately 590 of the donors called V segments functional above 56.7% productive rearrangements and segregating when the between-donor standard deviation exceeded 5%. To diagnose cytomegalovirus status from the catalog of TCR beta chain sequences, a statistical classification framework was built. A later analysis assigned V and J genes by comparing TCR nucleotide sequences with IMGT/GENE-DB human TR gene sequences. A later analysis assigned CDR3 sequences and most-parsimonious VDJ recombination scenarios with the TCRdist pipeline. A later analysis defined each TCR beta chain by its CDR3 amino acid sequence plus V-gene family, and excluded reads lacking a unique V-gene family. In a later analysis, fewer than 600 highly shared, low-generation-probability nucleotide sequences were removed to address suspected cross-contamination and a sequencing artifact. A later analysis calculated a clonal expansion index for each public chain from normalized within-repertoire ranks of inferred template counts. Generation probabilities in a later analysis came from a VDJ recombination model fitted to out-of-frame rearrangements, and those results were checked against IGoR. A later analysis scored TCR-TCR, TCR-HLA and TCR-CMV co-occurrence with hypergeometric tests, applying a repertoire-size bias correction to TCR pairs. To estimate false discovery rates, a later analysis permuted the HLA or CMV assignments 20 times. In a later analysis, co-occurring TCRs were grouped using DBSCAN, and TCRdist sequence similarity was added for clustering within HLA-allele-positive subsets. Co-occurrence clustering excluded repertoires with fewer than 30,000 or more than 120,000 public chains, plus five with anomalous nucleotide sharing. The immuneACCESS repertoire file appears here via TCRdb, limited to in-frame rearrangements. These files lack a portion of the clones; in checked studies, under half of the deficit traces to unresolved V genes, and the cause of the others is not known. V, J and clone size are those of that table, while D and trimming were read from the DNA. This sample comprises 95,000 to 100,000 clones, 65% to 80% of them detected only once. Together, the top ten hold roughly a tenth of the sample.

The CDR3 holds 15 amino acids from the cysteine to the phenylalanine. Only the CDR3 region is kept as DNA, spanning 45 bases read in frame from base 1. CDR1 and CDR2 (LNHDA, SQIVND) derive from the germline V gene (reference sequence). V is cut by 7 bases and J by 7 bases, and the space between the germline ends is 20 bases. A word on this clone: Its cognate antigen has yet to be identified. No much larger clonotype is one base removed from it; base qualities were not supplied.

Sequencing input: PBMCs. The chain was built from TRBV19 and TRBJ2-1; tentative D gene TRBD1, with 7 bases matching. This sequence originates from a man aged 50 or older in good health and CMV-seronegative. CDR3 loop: CASMTVFRGVNEQFF. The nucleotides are TGTGCCAGTATGACGGTCTTCAGGGGGGTTAATGAGCAGTTCTTC.